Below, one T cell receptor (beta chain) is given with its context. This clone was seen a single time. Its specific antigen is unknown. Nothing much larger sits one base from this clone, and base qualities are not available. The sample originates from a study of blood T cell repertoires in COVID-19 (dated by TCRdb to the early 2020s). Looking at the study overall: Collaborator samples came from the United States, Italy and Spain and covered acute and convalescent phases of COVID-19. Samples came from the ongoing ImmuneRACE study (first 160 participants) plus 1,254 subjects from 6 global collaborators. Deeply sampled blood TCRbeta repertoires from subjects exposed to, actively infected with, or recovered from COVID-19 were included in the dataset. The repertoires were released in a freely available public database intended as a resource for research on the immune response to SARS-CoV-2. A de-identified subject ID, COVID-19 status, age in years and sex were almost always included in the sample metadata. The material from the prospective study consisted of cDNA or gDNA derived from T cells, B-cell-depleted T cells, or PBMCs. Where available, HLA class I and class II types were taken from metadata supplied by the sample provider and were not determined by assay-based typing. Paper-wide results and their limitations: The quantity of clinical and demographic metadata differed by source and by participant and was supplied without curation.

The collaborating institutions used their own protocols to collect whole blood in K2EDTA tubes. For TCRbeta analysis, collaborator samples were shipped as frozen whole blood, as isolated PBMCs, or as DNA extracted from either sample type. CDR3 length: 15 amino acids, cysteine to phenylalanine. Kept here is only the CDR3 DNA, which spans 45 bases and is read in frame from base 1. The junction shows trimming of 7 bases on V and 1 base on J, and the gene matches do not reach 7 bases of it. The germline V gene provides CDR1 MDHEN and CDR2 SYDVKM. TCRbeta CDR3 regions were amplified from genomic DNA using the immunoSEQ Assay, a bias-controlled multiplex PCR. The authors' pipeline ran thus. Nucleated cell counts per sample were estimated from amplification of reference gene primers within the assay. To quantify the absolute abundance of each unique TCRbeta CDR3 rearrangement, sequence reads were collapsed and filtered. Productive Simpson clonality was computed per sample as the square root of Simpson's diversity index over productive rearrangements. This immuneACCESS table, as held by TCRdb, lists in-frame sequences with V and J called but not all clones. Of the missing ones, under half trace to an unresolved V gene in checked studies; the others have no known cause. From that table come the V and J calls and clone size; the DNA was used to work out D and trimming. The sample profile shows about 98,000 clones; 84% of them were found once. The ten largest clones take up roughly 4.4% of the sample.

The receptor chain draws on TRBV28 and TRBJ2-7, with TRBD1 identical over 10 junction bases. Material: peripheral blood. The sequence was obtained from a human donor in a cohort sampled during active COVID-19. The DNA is TGTGCCAGCAATGGGGGGACAGGGGCATCCTACGAGCAGTACTTC. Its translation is CASNGGTGASYEQYF.